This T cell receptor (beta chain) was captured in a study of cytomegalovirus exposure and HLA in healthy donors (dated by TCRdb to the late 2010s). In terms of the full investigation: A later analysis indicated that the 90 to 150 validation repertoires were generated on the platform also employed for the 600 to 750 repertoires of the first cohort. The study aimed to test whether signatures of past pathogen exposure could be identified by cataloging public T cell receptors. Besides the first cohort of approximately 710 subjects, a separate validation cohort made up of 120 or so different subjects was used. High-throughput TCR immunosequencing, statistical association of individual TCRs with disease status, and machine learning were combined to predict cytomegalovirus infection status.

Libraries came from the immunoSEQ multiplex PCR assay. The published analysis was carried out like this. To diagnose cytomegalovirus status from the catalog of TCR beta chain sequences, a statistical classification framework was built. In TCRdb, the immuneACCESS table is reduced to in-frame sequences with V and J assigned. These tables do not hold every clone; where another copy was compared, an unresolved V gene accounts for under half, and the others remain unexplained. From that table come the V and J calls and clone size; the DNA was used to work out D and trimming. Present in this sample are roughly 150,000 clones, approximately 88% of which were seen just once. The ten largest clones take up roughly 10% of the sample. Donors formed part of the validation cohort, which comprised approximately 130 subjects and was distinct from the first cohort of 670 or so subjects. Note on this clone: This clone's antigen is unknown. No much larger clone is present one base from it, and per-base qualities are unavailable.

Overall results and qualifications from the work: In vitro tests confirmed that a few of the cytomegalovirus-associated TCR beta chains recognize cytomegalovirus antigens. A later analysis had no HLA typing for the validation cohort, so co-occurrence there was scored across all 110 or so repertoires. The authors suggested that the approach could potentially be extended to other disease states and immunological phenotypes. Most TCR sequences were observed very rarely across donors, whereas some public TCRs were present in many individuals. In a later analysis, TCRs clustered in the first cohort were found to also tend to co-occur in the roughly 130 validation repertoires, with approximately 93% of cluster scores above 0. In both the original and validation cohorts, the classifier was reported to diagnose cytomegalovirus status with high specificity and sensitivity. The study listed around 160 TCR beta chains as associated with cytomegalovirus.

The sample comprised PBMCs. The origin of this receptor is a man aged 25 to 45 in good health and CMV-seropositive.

The DNA reads as follows: TGTGCCACCGCACAGGGGCCCAATGAGCAGTTCTTC. It translates to CATAQGPNEQFF. This sequence uses TRBV15 and TRBJ2-1; 7 junctional bases match TRBD1. CDR1 and CDR2 are drawn from the germline V gene (reference sequence): LNHNV, YYDKDF. V is trimmed back by 8 bases and J by 6 bases, and the junction contains 4 bases that no gene match accounts for. From the cysteine through the phenylalanine, the CDR3 covers 12 amino acids. The CDR3 DNA has 36 bases and is translated from base 1.